This T cell receptor beta chain appears in the sequencing data of a study of blood T cells in healthy people across ages. Across the whole study: Template-switching capture recovered about one barcoded beta molecule per two T cells. Study observations and caveats: Underestimates were what the diversity estimates from one million T cells were considered to be. Relative to aged donors, long-lived donors carried more naive CD4+ cells and displayed higher diversity.

This clonotype was observed a handful of times. The antigen is unknown. For the second PCR, which ran for about 7 to 12 cycles, a sample-barcoded 5' primer and a J-beta primer mix were used. Every sample produced at least 3 million CDR3-containing paired-end reads. One entry per CDR3 protein, called by TCRdb with MiXCR from the 5' RACE reads. Among roughly 500,000 distinct CDR3 sequences listed, approximately 27% were seen once. This CDR3 has 14 residues. V shed 7 bases and J shed 1 base, with 13 bases lying between them. Germline CDR1 SGHTA, CDR2 FQGNSA. The sequence derives from a woman between 65 and 79 years old in good health. The chain links TRBV7-2 to TRBJ1-1; a possible D gene is TRBD1 (5 bases). The specimen was blood. Here the CDR3 reads CASTHQGSNTEAFF. The CDR3 DNA reads as TGTGCCAGCACGCATCAGGGTTCGAACACTGAAGCTTTCTTT.